The next 15 T cell receptor beta chains were all read from a single sample in a study of beta chain features in type 1 diabetes. Study-level points and caveats: TCRB CDR3s were moderately but significantly shorter in Type 1 diabetes patients in all four CD4+ subsets.

The isolated RNA, all of it, was reverse transcribed, so expressed TCRB transcripts were what got sequenced. TCRdb keeps only in-frame clones here, not all; method: immunoSEQ multiplex PCR. Of under 300,000 clones listed, 24% were seen once; the top ten hold about 0.012%. For these TCRs, the target antigens are not known. Sequenced material: naive CD4+ T cells from blood. The source of these receptors is a woman in her twenties or thirties with type 1 diabetes.

This clone has a handful of counts. The CDR3 loop reads CASSGQGAEGYTF. DNA of the CDR3: TGTGCCAGCAGCGGACAGGGCGCTGAGGGCTACACCTTC. The chain combines TRBV7-9 with TRBJ1-2; 8 bases line up with TRBD1. Trimming removed 5 bases from V and 8 bases from J; junction bases left unmatched: 7. The V gene's germline CDR1 is SEHNR and CDR2 FQNEAQ (reference sequence). There are 13 residues in the CDR3. Filled out from reference TRBV7-9 and TRBJ1-2, the complete variable domain reads DTGVSQNPRHKITKRGQNVTFRCDPISEHNRLYWYRQTLGQGPEFLTYFQNEAQLEKSRLLSDRFSAERPKGSFSTLEIQRTEQGDSAMYLCASSGQGAEGYTFGSGTRLTVV.

The chain recombines TRBV5-1 with TRBJ2-1, with 9 positions matching TRBD2. Germline CDR1 and CDR2: SGHRS and YFSETQ. V lost 6 bases, J lost 5 bases, and 6 bases stayed unmatched. This CDR3 has 14 amino acids. The CDR3 spells CASTLAGPNNEQFF. DNA of the CDR3: TGCGCCAGCACCCTAGCGGGGCCGAACAATGAGCAGTTCTTC. The full variable domain, with the rest looked up from reference TRBV5-1 and TRBJ2-1, is KAGVTQTPRYLIKTRGQQVTLSCSPISGHRSVSWYQQTPGQGLQFLFEYFSETQRNKGNFPGRFSGRQFSNSRSEMNVSTLELGDSALYLCASTLAGPNNEQFFGPGTRLTVL.

J is TRBJ1-2 and V is TRBV11-2, with a weak D call TRBD1 (6 bases). The length of the CDR3 is 16 residues. Trimming cost V 1 base and J 4 bases, with 16 bases left between them. Germline V CDR1 and CDR2: SGHAT, FQNNGV. The CDR3 nucleotides are TGTGCCAGCAGCTTAGTCTGGCAGCCCAGGGGCTATGGCTACACCTTC. Its protein product is CASSLVWQPRGYGYTF.

V gene TRBV7-2 combines with J gene TRBJ2-4, with D possibly being TRBD1 (6 bases). Germline V gene sequence: CDR1 SGHTA, CDR2 FQGNSA. The CDR3 has 14 amino acids. V lost 1 base and J lost 8, with 12 bases in between. The CDR3 bases are TGTGCCAGCAGCTTAGATACAGGGCTCTACATTCAGTACTTC. Its protein product is CASSLDTGLYIQYF.

This clone was counted a few times. V gene TRBV30 combines with J gene TRBJ1-2, with 9 bases fitting TRBD1. The CDR3 sequence is 15 residues long. Germline V gives CDR1 GTSNPN, CDR2 SVGIG (reference sequence). V trimming: 5 bases; J trimming: 2 bases; junction bases outside the gene matches: 9. Here the CDR3 DNA reads TGTGCCTGGGGGACTGGACAGGGGAGGAACTATGGCTACACCTTC. Translating it yields CAWGTGQGRNYGYTF.

The rearrangement joins TRBV10-3 to TRBJ1-1, with D tentatively TRBD1 (5 bases). The V gene lost 6 bases and the J gene lost 1 base, with 12 bases spanning the gap. CDR1 is ENHRY, CDR2 SYGVKD, per germline. The CDR3 length is 14 residues. For the CDR3, the DNA is TGTGCCATCAGCGTAGGTGGGGCGAACACTGAAGCTTTCTTT. It yields the protein CAISVGGANTEAFF.

This chain uses TRBV19 with TRBJ2-1, with TRBD2 as a possible D gene (6 bases). V lost 3 bases and J 5 bases, leaving 20 bases between the germline ends. Germline CDR1 is LNHDA and CDR2 is SQIVND (reference sequence). The length of the CDR3 is 17 residues. The CDR3 loop reads CASSISSPSAYHNEQFF. CDR3 DNA sequence: TGTGCCAGTAGTATTTCTTCCCCTAGCGCCTACCACAATGAGCAGTTCTTC.

The V call is TRBV30, the J call TRBJ1-5; no clear D. This CDR3 has 14 residues. The V and J ends lost 2 bases and 0 bases respectively, with 8 bases between them. Per germline, CDR1 GTSNPN and CDR2 SVGIG (reference sequence). CDR3 region: CAWSTLYSNQPQHF. The CDR3 coding sequence is TGTGCCTGGAGTACCCTATATAGCAATCAGCCCCAGCATTTT.

The genes are TRBV30 and TRBJ2-6, with D hard to call. V was clipped by 2 bases and J by 1 base, with 15 bases between them. The length of the CDR3 is 17 residues. Germline-derived CDR1 and CDR2 are GTSNPN and SVGIG (reference sequence). The CDR3 protein is CAWSNSAQRSGANVLTF. As DNA, the CDR3 is TGTGCCTGGAGTAATTCGGCTCAGCGTTCTGGGGCCAACGTCCTGACTTTC.

The V gene is TRBV7-3, the J gene TRBJ2-7; the D gene is possibly TRBD1 (6 bases). Germline values: CDR1 SGHTA, CDR2 FQGTGA. The CDR3 consists of 13 residues. Trimming removed 5 bases at V and 7 bases at J, with 15 bases between. The CDR3 region is CASSPQGYTEQYF. The CDR3 DNA reads TGTGCCAGCAGCCCCCAGGGGTACACGGAGCAGTACTTC.

This clone has just a few counts. The chain joins TRBV18 to TRBJ2-7; 10 positions match TRBD2. Germline lookup yields CDR1 KGHSH and CDR2 LQKENI. V shed 3 bases and J 9 bases; nucleotides not matched to a gene: 11. The CDR3 contains 15 residues. The CDR3 bases are TGTGCCAGCTCACCGCCGGGACTAGCGCGACTCGGGCAGTACTTC. As protein: CASSPPGLARLGQYF.

V gene TRBV13 combines with J gene TRBJ2-5; weak D call: TRBD2 (5 bases). Germline V lookup: CDR1 PRHDT, CDR2 FYEKMQ (reference sequence). CDR3 length: 16 amino acids. Trimming left V 4 bases short and J 8 bases short, with 23 bases between. DNA of the CDR3: TGTGCCAGCAGCTCCCCGAATGGACTGACTCAACCTACCCAGTACTTC. Encoded protein: CASSSPNGLTQPTQYF.

The chain is built from TRBV2 and TRBJ2-5, with D tentatively TRBD1 (7 bases). CDR1 SNHLY and CDR2 FYNNEI come from the germline V gene. The CDR3 has 13 amino acids. Trimming left V 8 bases short and J 5 bases short, with 15 bases between. The CDR3 sequence: CASGGGAGETQYF. In nucleotides, the CDR3 is TGTGCCAGCGGAGGGGGCGCGGGGGAGACCCAGTACTTC.

This clone was seen only a few times. The chain employs TRBV18 and TRBJ2-7, with 7 bases identical to TRBD2. Germline CDR1 is KGHSH and CDR2 is LQKENI. Trimming removed 1 base from V and 2 bases from J; junction bases left unmatched: 5. The CDR3 runs to 15 residues. CDR3 in amino acids: CASSPQRDLTYEQYF. The CDR3 DNA sequence: TGTGCCAGCTCACCACAGCGGGACCTTACCTACGAGCAGTACTTC.

The genes are TRBV30 and TRBJ2-3; 12 bases fit TRBD2. The J segment lost 2 bases and the V segment lost 3 bases, leaving 6 bases of the junction unmatched. This CDR3 region has 16 residues. CDR1 and CDR2 (germline): GTSNPN, SVGIG (reference sequence). The CDR3 spells CAWSALAGGVTDTQYF. CDR3 coding DNA: TGTGCCTGGAGCGCACTAGCGGGAGGTGTCACAGATACGCAGTATTTT.